This TCR beta chain was sequenced in a study of Ad26.COV2.S vaccination and SARS-CoV-2 variants. Study overall: Dosing was one shot or two shots 56 days apart.

There are 13 residues in the CDR3. Germline loops: CDR1 GTSNPN, CDR2 SVGIG (reference sequence). The trim removed 8 bases at V and 6 bases at J, leaving 10 bases unmatched. Study observations and caveats: It was found that vaccine and placebo recipients had similar non-spike TCR breadth.

Assay: immunoSEQ multiplex PCR; the TCRdb copy retains only in-frame clones and omits some. This table has 350,000 to 500,000 clones, approximately 92% appearing once. Note on this clone: The antigen remains unidentified.

The treatment was: around 19 received Ad26.COV2.S at low or high dose, single or two shots; 5 received placebo; per-sample allocation not given. The samples date from day 63 after the first vaccine or placebo injection. This chain links TRBV30 with TRBJ2-1, with TRBD2 identical over 7 bases. This specimen consisted of peripheral blood, obtained in a trial of Ad26.COV2.S vaccine versus placebo. This receptor was taken from a person between 18 and 59 years old who received the Ad26.COV2.S COVID-19 vaccine or a placebo. The CDR3 coding sequence is TGTGCCCGCCGGGAGGAGGGAGCCAATGAGCAGTTCTTC. It codes for CARREEGANEQFF. Full variable domain (missing parts from reference TRBV30 and TRBJ2-1): SQTIHQWPATLVQPVGSPLSLECTVEGTSNPNLYWYRQAAGRGLQLLFYSVGIGQISSEVPQNLSASRPQDRQFILSSKKLLLSDSGFYLCARREEGANEQFFGPGTRLTVL.